This TCR beta chain was identified during a study of cytomegalovirus exposure and HLA in healthy donors. Germline loops: CDR1 SGDLS, CDR2 YYNGEE. V was clipped by 0 bases and J by 10 bases; unmatched bases: 10. This CDR3 is built from 17 residues. Donors showed nominal health when sampled, although they likely had unrecorded immune exposures. Vbeta (60) and Jbeta (13) primers were used in the PCR. Measured with immunoSEQ multiplex PCR; TCRdb has only the in-frame clones, and not every one. Among around 150,000 clones listed, about three quarters were seen once. The gene calls are TRBV9 and TRBJ1-6; 10 bases are shared with TRBD1. The clonotype originates from a man aged 50 to 59 in good health and CMV-seropositive. The specimen was PBMCs. The CDR3 loop is CASSVGIGGQGKSPLHF. The CDR3 nucleotides are TGTGCCAGCAGCGTAGGGATAGGGGGACAGGGGAAATCACCCCTCCACTTT.